The entry that follows covers one TCR beta chain sequence. The data were produced by immunoSEQ multiplex PCR, yet TCRdb's version contains in-frame clones alone and is incomplete. Found here are roughly 100,000 clones, around 90% of them singletons; the top ten hold about 8.7%. V was clipped by 3 bases and J by 5 bases; unmatched bases: 3. Germline CDR1 is LNHDA and CDR2 is SQIVND (reference sequence). This CDR3 region has 14 residues. The entry originates in a study of T cell responses to AZD1222 COVID-19 vaccine. The starting material was peripheral blood, obtained on day 0 of AZD1222 vaccination. This chain joins TRBV19 and TRBJ2-7; 11 nucleotides line up with TRBD1. This receptor was obtained from an adult in good health. CDR3 loop: CASSIRTGGHEQYF. CDR3 in DNA: TGTGCCAGTAGTATTCGGACAGGGGGCCACGAGCAGTACTTC.